The 15 T cell receptor beta chains below come from one sample, sequenced in a study of blood T cell repertoires in COVID-19. Profiling relied on immunoSEQ multiplex PCR, and the TCRdb table lists in-frame clones only, not all of them. The sample includes about 300,000 clones, around four fifths of them seen just once. Sequencing used peripheral blood. These TCRs come from a woman aged 45-60 years with acute or convalescent COVID-19.

The chain combines TRBV18 with TRBJ2-1, with 9 bases lining up with TRBD1. With 3 bases clipped from V and 9 bases from J, the junction kept 12 bases outside the gene matches. The CDR3 runs to 16 residues. Germline V gene lookup returns CDR1 KGHSH and CDR2 LQKENI. CDR3 sequence: CASSPPGTGIRSEQFF. The DNA for the CDR3 is TGTGCCAGCTCACCTCCCGGGACAGGGATCAGGAGTGAGCAGTTCTTC. The full variable domain, in which reference TRBV18 and TRBJ2-1 provide the parts outside the CDR3, is NAGVMQNPRHLVRRRGQEARLRCSPMKGHSHVYWYRQLPEEGLKFMVYLQKENIIDESGMPKERFSAEFPKEGPSILRIQQVVRGDSAAYFCASSPPGTGIRSEQFFGPGTRLTVL.

The chain carries TRBV6-1 and TRBJ1-5, with D perhaps matching TRBD1 (5 bases). Per germline, CDR1 MNHNS and CDR2 SASEGT. Trimming cost V 2 bases and J 4 bases, with 18 bases left between them. This CDR3 region has 17 residues. The CDR3 here is CASSEWTMDTRNQPQHF. The CDR3 DNA is TGTGCCAGCAGTGAATGGACGATGGACACACGAAATCAGCCCCAGCATTTT.

The J gene is TRBJ1-2, the V gene TRBV4-1; D ambiguous. This CDR3 contains 15 residues. In germline, CDR1 is MGHRA, CDR2 YSYEKL. V lost 1 base, J lost 4 bases, and 13 bases lay in between. The CDR3 DNA is TGCGCCAGCAGCCAAGGTCGTCAGGTATCCTATGGCTACACCTTC. Encoded protein: CASSQGRQVSYGYTF.

CDR3 DNA: TGTGCCAGCAGTGTGACAACTTTGAACACTGAAGCTTTCTTT. Its translation: CASSVTTLNTEAFF. V is TRBV9 and J is TRBJ1-1; D remains ambiguous. This CDR3 is 14 amino acids long. Germline V CDR1 and CDR2: SGDLS, YYNGEE. Trimming stripped 5 bases from V and 0 bases from J, with 11 bases between.

This sequence joins TRBV4-1 and TRBJ1-1, with a tentative D call TRBD1 (5 bases). CDR1 is MGHRA, CDR2 YSYEKL, per germline. The CDR3 sequence is 14 residues long. The V end lost 3 bases, the J end lost 1 base, and 9 bases lay between the germline ends. DNA of the CDR3: TGCGCCAGCAGCCATGCCGACAGGAACACTGAAGCTTTCTTT. It is translated as CASSHADRNTEAFF.

This chain uses TRBV10-3 with TRBJ2-6, with D maybe TRBD2 (5 bases). The germline gives CDR1 ENHRY, CDR2 SYGVKD. Trimming removed 4 bases from V and 3 bases from J, with 13 bases in between. This CDR3 comprises 16 residues. CDR3 sequence: CAISAAAGSGANVLTF. In DNA, the CDR3 is TGTGCCATCAGTGCTGCGGCGGGTAGTGGGGCCAACGTCCTGACTTTC.

The rearrangement joins TRBV19 to TRBJ1-1; 8 bases are a match to TRBD1. The CDR3 consists of 15 residues. CDR1 and CDR2 from the germline V gene are LNHDA and SQIVND (reference sequence). J gave up 3 bases and V 5 bases, and 8 bases lay outside the gene matches. The CDR3 sequence is CASSAQGAQDTEAFF. CDR3 bases: TGTGCCAGTAGTGCTCAGGGGGCGCAGGACACTGAAGCTTTCTTT.

The J gene is TRBJ1-1, the V gene TRBV5-1; unclear D gene. This CDR3 has 12 residues. V was trimmed by 5 bases and J by 1 base, leaving 6 bases between them. CDR1 and CDR2 from the germline V gene are SGHRS and YFSETQ. The CDR3 nucleotides are TGCGCCAGCAGGCTAGCGAACACTGAAGCTTTCTTT. Translating gives CASRLANTEAFF.

The rearrangement uses TRBV27 and TRBJ1-1; D perhaps matches TRBD1 (5 bases). There are 14 residues in the CDR3. Germline assignment: CDR1 MNHEY and CDR2 SMNVEV (reference sequence). Trimming shortened V by 6 bases and J by 0 bases, and 11 bases separated the two germline ends. As DNA, the CDR3 is TGTGCCAGCAGGACTGACAGCATGAACACTGAAGCTTTCTTT. The encoded protein is CASRTDSMNTEAFF.

The V gene is TRBV2, the J gene TRBJ2-3, with D possibly being TRBD2 (6 bases). This CDR3 is 12 amino acids long. Germline V gives CDR1 SNHLY, CDR2 FYNNEI. With 5 bases removed from V and 5 bases from J, the gap between germline ends came to 8 bases. In DNA form, the CDR3 reads TGTGCCAGCAGTAGGCGGGAAGATACGCAGTATTTT. Its protein is CASSRREDTQYF.

V usage is TRBV7-3 and J usage is TRBJ2-1; 8 bases fit TRBD2. Per germline, CDR1 SGHTA and CDR2 FQGTGA. The CDR3 runs to 16 residues. With V trimmed by 4 bases and J by 5 bases, 10 bases remained unmatched. CDR3: CASSSRGGLPHNEQFF. CDR3 coding DNA: TGTGCCAGCAGCTCCCGGGGGGGCCTTCCCCACAATGAGCAGTTCTTC.

The chain couples TRBV2 to TRBJ2-3; no definite D call. The V gene's germline CDR1 is SNHLY and CDR2 FYNNEI. The CDR3 extends over 15 amino acids. Between the trimmed V and J ends, which lost 2 bases and 1 base, there was a span of 10 bases. The CDR3 coding sequence is TGTGCCAGCAGTGAACTGGTACGGGGCACAGATACGCAGTATTTT. Encoded protein: CASSELVRGTDTQYF.

This clone is a singleton in its sample. The rearrangement uses TRBV24-1 and TRBJ2-2; 10 bases map to TRBD1. V shed 2 bases and J 2 bases; nucleotides not matched to a gene: 1. Germline lookup yields CDR1 KGHDR and CDR2 SFDVKD. The CDR3 totals 16 residues. DNA for the CDR3: TGTGCCACCAGTGATTGGGACAGGGGAAACACCGGGGAGCTGTTTTTT. Amino acid sequence: CATSDWDRGNTGELFF.

The V call is TRBV5-6, the J call TRBJ1-4; D is unresolved. Germline assignment: CDR1 SGHDT and CDR2 YYEEEE. The V gene lost 0 bases and the J gene lost 7 bases, with 13 bases spanning the gap. The CDR3 totals 15 residues. The CDR3 sequence is CASSLAEGRPEKLFF. The CDR3 DNA follows: TGTGCCAGCAGCTTGGCGGAGGGCCGCCCTGAAAAACTGTTTTTT.

The chain joins TRBV28 to TRBJ2-3, with TRBD1 matching over 7 bases. CDR3 length equals 15 residues. Germline CDR1 reads MDHEN; CDR2 reads SYDVKM. The V gene end was trimmed by 7 bases and the J gene end by 1 base; junction bases not matched to a gene: 8. DNA of the CDR3: TGTGCCAGCATTACCGGGGACAGACGCACAGATACGCAGTATTTT. Its translation: CASITGDRRTDTQYF. Filled out from reference TRBV28 and TRBJ2-3, the complete variable domain reads DVKVTQSSRYLVKRTGEKVFLECVQDMDHENMFWYRQDPGLGLRLIYFSYDVKMKEKGDIPEGYSVSREKKERFSLILESASTNQTSMYLCASITGDRRTDTQYFGPGTRLTVL.